This TCR beta chain was obtained from a study of CXCR3-negative and CXCR3-positive naive CD8 T cells. Carrying UMI labels, the TRB cDNA libraries were prepared through 5' RACE. For each CDR3 protein, TCRdb gives one entry from its re-call of the 5' RACE reads, without DNA. The sample has more than 65,000 distinct CDR3 sequences. The sequencing sample was made of naive CXCR3- CD8+ T cells from blood. Regarding subset: CD45RO-CCR7+CD27+CD95- naive CD8+ T cells lacking CXCR3 (TNR3-). This clonotype originated in a human donor in good health. Some clones in this sample may be carry-over from other donors' samples.

CDR3 region: CASSFLAGGGGETQYF. The rearrangement uses TRBV28 and TRBJ2-6; TCRdb's assignment of TRBD2 cannot be checked, as there is no DNA. The germline V gene has CDR1 MDHEN and CDR2 SYDVKM. The CDR3 contains 16 residues.